Each of the 19 T cell receptor beta chains below was sequenced from the same sample in a study of shared clonotypes between healthy human individuals. Clones were read by immunoSEQ multiplex PCR, and TCRdb kept only the in-frame ones, dropping some. The sample lists under 1,900,000 clones, 98% occurring once. The sequenced sample was naive CD4+ T cells sorted from blood. The subset is: CD45RA+ positively selected. The receptors shown here come from a man younger than 40 in good health.

The V and J genes are TRBV7-2 and TRBJ1-2; no clear D gene. V was pared by 2 bases and J by 4 bases, with 20 bases between. Germline assignment: CDR1 SGHTA and CDR2 FQGNSA. The CDR3 has 17 residues. CDR3 DNA sequence: TGTGCCAGCAGCTTAAGGTGGTGGGCGATAACAGCCTATGGCTACACCTTC. It specifies CASSLRWWAITAYGYTF.

This chain connects TRBV7-9 to TRBJ2-7; TRBD1 matches 9 bases. The length of the CDR3 is 15 residues. V shed 0 bases, J shed 5 bases, and the junction held 5 bases outside the gene matches. Germline CDR1 and CDR2: SEHNR and FQNEAQ (reference sequence). For the CDR3, the DNA is TGTGCCAGCAGCTTAGCCGGGACAGGGCTCGACGAGCAGTACTTC. It codes for CASSLAGTGLDEQYF.

J is TRBJ2-2 and V is TRBV11-2; TRBD2 matches 7 bases. Germline loops: CDR1 SGHAT, CDR2 FQNNGV. V was pared by 5 bases and J by 1 base, with 7 bases of the junction left unmatched. The CDR3 sequence is 16 residues long. CDR3 amino acids: CASSISSGVNTGELFF. The CDR3 DNA is TGTGCCAGCAGCATCTCTAGCGGAGTGAACACCGGGGAGCTGTTTTTT.

About this clone: The sample contains more than one DNA sequence encoding this CDR3. The chain recombines TRBV18 with TRBJ1-1; D is undetermined. The V end was cut by 1 base, the J end by 6 bases, with 12 bases between. In germline, CDR1 is KGHSH, CDR2 LQKENI. The CDR3 runs to 14 residues. The CDR3 spells CASSPQGDNPEAFF. DNA for the CDR3: TGTGCCAGCTCACCACAGGGAGACAACCCTGAAGCTTTCTTT.

The chain couples TRBV5-4 to TRBJ1-1; D unclear. In germline, CDR1 is SGHNT, CDR2 YYREEE (reference sequence). CDR3 length: 13 residues. V was clipped by 0 bases and J by 4 bases, with 7 bases between them. CDR3 amino acids: CASSLDPITEAFF. For the CDR3, the DNA is TGTGCCAGCAGCTTGGACCCGATCACTGAAGCTTTCTTT.

The chain couples TRBV2 to TRBJ1-5, with 7 bases aligning to TRBD1. V shed 4 bases and J 0 bases; nucleotides not matched to a gene: 6. The CDR3 contains 16 residues. Per germline, CDR1 SNHLY and CDR2 FYNNEI. The CDR3 loop is CASSVSQGDSNQPQHF. In nucleotides, the CDR3 is TGTGCCAGCAGTGTTTCGCAGGGGGATAGCAATCAGCCCCAGCATTTT.

The chain uses TRBV28 and TRBJ2-7, with D hard to call. Germline V gene lookup returns CDR1 MDHEN and CDR2 SYDVKM. The V end was cut by 11 bases, the J end by 2 bases, with 7 bases between. The CDR3 has 10 residues. The CDR3 DNA sequence: TGTGCCTCAGCCGCCTACGAGCAGTACTTC. This gives the protein CASAAYEQYF.

With regard to this clone: Other nucleotide sequences in the sample specify the same CDR3. CDR3 amino acids: CASSLVGARSSYEQYF. The CDR3 bases are TGTGCCAGCAGCTTAGTAGGGGCGCGTAGCTCCTACGAGCAGTACTTC. V usage is TRBV7-2 and J usage is TRBJ2-7; possibly TRBD1 for D (5 bases). Germline V gene data show CDR1 as SGHTA and CDR2 as FQGNSA. Trimming took off 1 base at V and 0 bases at J, with 13 bases between the two ends. This CDR3 contains 16 residues.

This chain links TRBV4-3 with TRBJ2-6, with TRBD1 matching 11 bases. From germline, CDR1 is LGHNA and CDR2 YSLEER. This CDR3 has 22 residues. J gave up 0 bases and V 5 bases, and 18 bases lay outside the gene matches. The CDR3 sequence: CASSETPTRTGGFGSGANVLTF. Here the CDR3 DNA reads TGCGCCAGCAGCGAAACCCCTACTAGGACAGGGGGCTTCGGCTCTGGGGCCAACGTCCTGACTTTC.

The V and J genes are TRBV5-1 and TRBJ2-1; no definite D call. Germline V gives CDR1 SGHRS, CDR2 YFSETQ. V dropped 4 bases and J dropped 3 bases, with 14 bases sitting between them. This CDR3 has 15 residues. CDR3 sequence: CASSDPGQSYNEQFF. Written as DNA, the CDR3 is TGCGCCAGCAGCGACCCCGGGCAGAGCTACAATGAGCAGTTCTTC. Variable domain in full (rest from reference TRBV5-1 and TRBJ2-1): KAGVTQTPRYLIKTRGQQVTLSCSPISGHRSVSWYQQTPGQGLQFLFEYFSETQRNKGNFPGRFSGRQFSNSRSEMNVSTLELGDSALYLCASSDPGQSYNEQFFGPGTRLTVL.

This chain links TRBV5-1 with TRBJ2-7; the D gene could be TRBD1 or TRBD2 (5 bases each). In germline, CDR1 is SGHRS, CDR2 YFSETQ. The CDR3 consists of 13 residues. Trimming pared 3 bases from V and 2 bases from J, leaving 9 bases between. The DNA of the CDR3 is TGCGCCAGCAGCTGGGACGGACCCTACGAGCAGTACTTC. Amino acids: CASSWDGPYEQYF.

The chain couples TRBV19 to TRBJ2-7; D is unclear. Trimming cost V 1 base and J 7 bases, with 26 bases left between them. The CDR3 loop spans 18 amino acids. The germline gives CDR1 LNHDA, CDR2 SQIVND (reference sequence). DNA for the CDR3: TGTGCCAGTAGTATAGTAGGCGGCCAGGCGAACAACCTGGGGGAGCAGTACTTC. Translated, it gives CASSIVGGQANNLGEQYF.

Notes on this clone: Other nucleotide sequences in the sample specify the same CDR3. The chain recombines TRBV5-1 with TRBJ2-1; 7 nucleotides agree with TRBD2. The V gene end was trimmed by 0 bases and the J gene end by 6 bases; junction bases not matched to a gene: 3. Germline CDR1 is SGHRS and CDR2 is YFSETQ. This CDR3 has 14 residues. The CDR3 is CASSLGTSGNEQFF. DNA for the CDR3: TGCGCCAGCAGCTTGGGGACTAGTGGCAATGAGCAGTTCTTC. The entire variable domain, with the rest obtained from reference TRBV5-1 and TRBJ2-1, is as follows: KAGVTQTPRYLIKTRGQQVTLSCSPISGHRSVSWYQQTPGQGLQFLFEYFSETQRNKGNFPGRFSGRQFSNSRSEMNVSTLELGDSALYLCASSLGTSGNEQFFGPGTRLTVL.

The J gene is TRBJ2-3, the V gene TRBV5-1; 9 bases agree with TRBD2. Germline lookup yields CDR1 SGHRS and CDR2 YFSETQ. CDR3 length: 16 amino acids. Unmatched junction bases numbered 7, after V lost 5 bases and J lost 0 bases. The CDR3 sequence is CASRHLAGISTDTQYF. The CDR3 nucleotides read TGCGCCAGCAGGCATCTAGCGGGAATAAGCACAGATACGCAGTATTTT.

The genes are TRBV11-2 and TRBJ2-7; 8 bases align to TRBD2. Germline CDR1 is SGHAT and CDR2 is FQNNGV. The CDR3 has 14 amino acids. Trimming removed 6 bases from V and 3 bases from J; junction bases left unmatched: 7. This CDR3 is CASSSLAGFYEQYF. The CDR3 DNA follows: TGTGCCAGCAGTAGTCTAGCGGGCTTCTACGAGCAGTACTTC. Together with reference TRBV11-2 and TRBJ2-7, the CDR3 gives the full variable domain: EAGVAQSPRYKIIEKRQSVAFWCNPISGHATLYWYQQILGQGPKLLIQFQNNGVVDDSQLPKDRFSAERLKGVDSTLKIQPAKLEDSAVYLCASSSLAGFYEQYFGPGTRLTVT.

The genes are TRBV11-2 and TRBJ2-5; D is ambiguous. V lost 1 base and J 5 bases, leaving 8 bases between the germline ends. This CDR3 spans 13 amino acids. CDR1 SGHAT and CDR2 FQNNGV come from the germline V gene. In DNA, the CDR3 is TGTGCCAGCAGCTTAGGTGGTTTTGAGACCCAGTACTTC. Translating gives CASSLGGFETQYF.

The rearrangement uses TRBV10-1 and TRBJ2-1; TRBD2 is a possible D gene (5 bases). V shed 3 bases and J shed 6 bases, with 6 bases lying between them. The CDR3 extends over 12 amino acids. The germline V gene has CDR1 WNHNN and CDR2 SYGVQD (reference sequence). The CDR3 spells CASSELGNEQFF. The CDR3 region has the DNA TGCGCCAGCAGTGAACTAGGCAATGAGCAGTTCTTC.

This clone came up once. The chain joins TRBV9 to TRBJ2-1, with unresolved D. Germline CDR1 and CDR2: SGDLS and YYNGEE. V lost 0 bases and J lost 6, with 10 bases in between. The CDR3 runs 14 residues. This CDR3 is CASSVAVTINEQFF. Written as DNA, the CDR3 is TGTGCCAGCAGCGTAGCAGTGACGATCAATGAGCAGTTCTTC.

In its sample, this clone was seen a few times. Other DNA sequences in this specimen translate into the identical CDR3. This chain connects TRBV5-1 to TRBJ2-7, with 8 nucleotides matching TRBD1. The germline gives CDR1 SGHRS, CDR2 YFSETQ. V lost 0 bases, J lost 0 bases, and 2 bases stayed unmatched. The CDR3 loop spans 15 amino acids. DNA of the CDR3: TGCGCCAGCAGCTTGGTTACAGGGGGCTCCTACGAGCAGTACTTC. Its translation is CASSLVTGGSYEQYF. The complete variable domain, with remaining parts taken from reference TRBV5-1 and TRBJ2-7, reads KAGVTQTPRYLIKTRGQQVTLSCSPISGHRSVSWYQQTPGQGLQFLFEYFSETQRNKGNFPGRFSGRQFSNSRSEMNVSTLELGDSALYLCASSLVTGGSYEQYFGPGTRLTVT.